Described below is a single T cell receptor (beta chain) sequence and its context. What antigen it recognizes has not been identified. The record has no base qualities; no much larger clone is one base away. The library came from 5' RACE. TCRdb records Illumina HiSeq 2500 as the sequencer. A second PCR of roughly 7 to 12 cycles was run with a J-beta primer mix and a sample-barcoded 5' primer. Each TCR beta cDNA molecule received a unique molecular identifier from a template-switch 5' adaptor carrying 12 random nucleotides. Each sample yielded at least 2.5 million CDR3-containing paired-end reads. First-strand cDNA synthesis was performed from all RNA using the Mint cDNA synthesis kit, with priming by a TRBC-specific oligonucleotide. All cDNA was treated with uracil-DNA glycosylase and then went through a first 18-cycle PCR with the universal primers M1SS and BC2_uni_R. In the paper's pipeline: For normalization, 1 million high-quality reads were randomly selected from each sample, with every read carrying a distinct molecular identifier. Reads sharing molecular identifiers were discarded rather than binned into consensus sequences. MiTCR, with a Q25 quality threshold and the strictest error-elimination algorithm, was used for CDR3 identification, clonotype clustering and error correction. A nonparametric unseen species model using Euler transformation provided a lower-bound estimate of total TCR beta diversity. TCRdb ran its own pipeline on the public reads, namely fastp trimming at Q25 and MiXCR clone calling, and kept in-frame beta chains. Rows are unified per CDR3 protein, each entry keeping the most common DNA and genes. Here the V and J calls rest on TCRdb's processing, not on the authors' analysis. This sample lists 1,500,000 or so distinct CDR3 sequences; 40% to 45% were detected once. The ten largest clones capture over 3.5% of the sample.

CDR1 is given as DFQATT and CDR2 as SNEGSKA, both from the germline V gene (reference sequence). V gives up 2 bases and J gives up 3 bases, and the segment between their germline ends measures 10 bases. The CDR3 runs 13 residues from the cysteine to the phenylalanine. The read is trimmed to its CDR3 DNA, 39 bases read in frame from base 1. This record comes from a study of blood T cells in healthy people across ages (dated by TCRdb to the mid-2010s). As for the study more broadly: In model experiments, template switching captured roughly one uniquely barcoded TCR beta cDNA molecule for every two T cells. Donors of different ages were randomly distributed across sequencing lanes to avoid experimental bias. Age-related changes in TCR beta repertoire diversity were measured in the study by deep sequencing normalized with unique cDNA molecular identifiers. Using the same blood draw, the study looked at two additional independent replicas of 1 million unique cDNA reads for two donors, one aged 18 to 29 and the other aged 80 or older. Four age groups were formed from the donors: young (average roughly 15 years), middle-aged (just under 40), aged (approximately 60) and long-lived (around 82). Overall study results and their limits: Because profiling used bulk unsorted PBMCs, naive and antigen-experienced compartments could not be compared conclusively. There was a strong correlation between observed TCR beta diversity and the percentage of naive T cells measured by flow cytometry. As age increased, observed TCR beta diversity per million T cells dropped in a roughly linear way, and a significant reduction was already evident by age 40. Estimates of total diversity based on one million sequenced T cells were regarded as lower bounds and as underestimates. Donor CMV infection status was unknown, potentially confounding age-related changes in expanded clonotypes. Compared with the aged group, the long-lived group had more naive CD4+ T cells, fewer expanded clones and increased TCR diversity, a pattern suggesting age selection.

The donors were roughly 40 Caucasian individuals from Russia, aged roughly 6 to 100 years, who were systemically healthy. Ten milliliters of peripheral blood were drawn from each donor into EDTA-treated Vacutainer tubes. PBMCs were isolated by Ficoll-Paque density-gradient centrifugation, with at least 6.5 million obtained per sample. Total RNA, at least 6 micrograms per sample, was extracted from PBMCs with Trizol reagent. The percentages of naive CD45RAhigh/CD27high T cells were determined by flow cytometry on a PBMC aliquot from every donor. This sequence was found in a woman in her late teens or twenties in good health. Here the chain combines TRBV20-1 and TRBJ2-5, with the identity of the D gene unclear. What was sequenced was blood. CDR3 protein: CSARRPTKETQYF. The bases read TGCAGTGCTAGAAGGCCTACCAAAGAGACCCAGTACTTC.